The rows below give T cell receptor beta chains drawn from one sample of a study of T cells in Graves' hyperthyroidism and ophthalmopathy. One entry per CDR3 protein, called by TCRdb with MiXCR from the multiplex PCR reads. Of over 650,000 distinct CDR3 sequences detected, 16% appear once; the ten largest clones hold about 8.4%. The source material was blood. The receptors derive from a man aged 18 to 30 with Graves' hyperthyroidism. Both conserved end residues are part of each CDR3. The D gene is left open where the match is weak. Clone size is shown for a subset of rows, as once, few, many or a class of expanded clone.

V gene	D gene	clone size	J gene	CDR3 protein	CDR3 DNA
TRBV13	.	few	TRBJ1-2	CASRDQSNYGYTF	TGTGCCAGCAGGGACCAGTCGAACTATGGCTACACCTTC
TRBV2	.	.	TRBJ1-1	CASTDSRNTEAFF	TGTGCCAGCACCGACAGCCGAAACACTGAAGCTTTCTTT
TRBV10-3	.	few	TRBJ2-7	CAISEGFTYEQYF	TGTGCCATCAGTGAAGGGTTTACCTACGAGCAGTACTTC
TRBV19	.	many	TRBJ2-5	CASNRGRGEQETQYF	TGTGCCAGTAACCGAGGCCGTGGGGAGCAAGAGACCCAGTACTTC
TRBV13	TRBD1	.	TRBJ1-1	CASSSGTGGTNTEAFF	TGTGCCAGCAGCTCGGGGACAGGGGGGACGAACACTGAAGCTTTCTTT
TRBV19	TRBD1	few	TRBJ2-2	CASSWRQGGPNTGELFF	TGTGCCAGTAGTTGGCGACAGGGCGGTCCGAACACCGGGGAGCTGTTTTTT
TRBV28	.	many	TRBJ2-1	CASSFPSSSGDNEQFF	TGTGCCAGCAGTTTTCCCTCGAGCTCCGGGGACAATGAGCAGTTCTTC
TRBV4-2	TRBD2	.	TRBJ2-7	CASSQEAGGPYEQYF	TGTGCCAGCAGCCAAGAGGCGGGAGGGCCGTACGAGCAGTACTTC
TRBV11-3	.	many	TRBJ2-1	CASSLMSGSGNEQFF	TGTGCCAGCAGCTTGATGTCCGGGAGTGGCAATGAGCAGTTCTTC
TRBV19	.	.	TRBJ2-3	CASSIGALRRQGLDTQYF	TGTGCCAGTAGTATTGGGGCCCTACGCCGGCAGGGGTTAGATACGCAGTATTTT
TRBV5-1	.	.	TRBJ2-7	CASSLDALRGEQYF	TGCGCCAGCAGCTTGGACGCCTTACGCGGCGAGCAGTACTTC
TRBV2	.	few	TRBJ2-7	CASTQRSYAPRYF	TGTGCCAGTACACAGAGAAGCTACGCCCCGCGGTACTTC
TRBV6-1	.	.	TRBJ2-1	CASTTFGGPYNEQFF	TGTGCCAGCACTACCTTTGGGGGACCTTACAATGAGCAGTTCTTC
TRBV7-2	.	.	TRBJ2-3	CASSLAYRDTQYF	TGTGCCAGCAGCTTAGCCTACAGGGATACGCAGTATTTT
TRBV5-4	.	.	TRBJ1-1	CASSWAGGAGTEAFF	TGTGCCAGCAGCTGGGCGGGGGGAGCGGGCACTGAAGCTTTCTTT
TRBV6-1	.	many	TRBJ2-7	CASSQDWYEQYF	TGTGCCAGCAGTCAGGACTGGTACGAGCAGTACTTC
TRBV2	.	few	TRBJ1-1	CASSAGRANTEAFF	TGTGCCAGCAGTGCGGGACGCGCGAACACTGAAGCTTTCTTT
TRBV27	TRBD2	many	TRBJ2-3	CASSRGGREPTDTQYF	TGTGCCAGCAGTCGCGGGGGGCGGGAGCCCACAGATACGCAGTATTTT
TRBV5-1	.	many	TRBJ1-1	CASSLDRAGTEAFF	TGCGCCAGCAGCTTGGACAGGGCTGGCACTGAAGCTTTCTTT
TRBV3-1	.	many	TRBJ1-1	CASSQGLFGAVGAFF	TGTGCCAGCAGCCAAGGCCTCTTTGGGGCGGTGGGAGCTTTCTTT
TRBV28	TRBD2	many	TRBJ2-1	CASRRREGLDEQFF	TGTGCCAGCAGACGGCGGGAGGGCCTGGATGAGCAGTTCTTC
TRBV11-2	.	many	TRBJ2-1	CASSFIADSYNEQFF	TGTGCCAGCAGCTTCATAGCGGACTCCTACAATGAGCAGTTCTTC
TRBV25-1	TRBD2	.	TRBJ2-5	CASSLASGAGETQYF	TGTGCCAGCAGTTTGGCTAGCGGTGCAGGGGAGACCCAGTACTTC
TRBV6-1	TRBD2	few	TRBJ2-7	CASSWAASGSYEQYF	TGTGCCAGCAGTTGGGCCGCTAGCGGCTCCTACGAGCAGTACTTC
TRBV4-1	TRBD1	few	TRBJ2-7	CASSQEGTGTYEQYF	TGCGCCAGCAGCCAAGAGGGGACAGGCACCTACGAGCAGTACTTC
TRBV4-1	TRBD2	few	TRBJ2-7	CANSQDPPSGGTYEQYF	TGCGCCAACAGCCAAGATCCCCCTAGCGGGGGGACCTACGAGCAGTACTTC
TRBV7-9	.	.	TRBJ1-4	CASSLEEAANEKLFF	TGTGCCAGCAGCTTAGAGGAGGCGGCTAATGAAAAACTGTTTTTT
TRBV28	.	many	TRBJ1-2	CASSYAPPARFGYTF	TGTGCCAGCAGTTACGCGCCCCCGGCGCGTTTTGGCTACACCTTC
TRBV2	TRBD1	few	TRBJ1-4	CASTRGQGGEKLFF	TGTGCCAGCACCCGGGGACAGGGAGGGGAAAAACTGTTTTTT
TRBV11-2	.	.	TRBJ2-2	CASKTRLVPGELFF	TGTGCCAGCAAAACCCGACTAGTTCCCGGGGAGCTGTTTTTT
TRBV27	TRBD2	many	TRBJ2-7	CASSPLAGGRDEQYF	TGTGCCAGCAGTCCCCTAGCGGGAGGGAGGGACGAGCAGTACTTC
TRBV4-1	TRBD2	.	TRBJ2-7	CASSQVGGTSSYEQYF	TGCGCCAGCAGCCAAGTCGGTGGGACTAGCTCCTACGAGCAGTACTTC
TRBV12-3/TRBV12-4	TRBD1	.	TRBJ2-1	CASRPPGQGFGEQFF	TGTGCCAGCAGGCCCCCGGGACAGGGATTTGGTGAGCAGTTCTTC
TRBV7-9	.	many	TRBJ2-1	CASSLRMWAGDEQFF	TGTGCCAGCAGCCTCCGAATGTGGGCAGGGGATGAGCAGTTCTTC
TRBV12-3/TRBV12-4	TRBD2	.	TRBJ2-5	CASSLLAGPQETQYF	TGTGCCAGCAGTTTACTAGCGGGACCCCAAGAGACCCAGTACTTC
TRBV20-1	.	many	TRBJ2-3	CSARDDLSTDTQYF	TGCAGTGCTAGAGATGATTTGAGCACAGATACGCAGTATTTT
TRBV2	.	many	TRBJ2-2	CASSEGGPPTGELFF	TGTGCCAGCAGTGAAGGCGGACCCCCCACCGGGGAGCTGTTTTTT
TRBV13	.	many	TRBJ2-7	CASSSWTDLRNEQYF	TGTGCCAGCAGCTCCTGGACGGATCTCCGGAACGAGCAGTACTTC
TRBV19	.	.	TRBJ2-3	CASSIRGARADTQYF	TGTGCCAGTAGTATTCGGGGGGCGCGCGCAGATACGCAGTATTTT
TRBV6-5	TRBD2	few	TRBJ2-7	CASSYSSLLGGSKTYEQYF	TGTGCCAGCAGTTACTCGAGTCTCCTAGGCGGGAGTAAGACCTACGAGCAGTACTTC
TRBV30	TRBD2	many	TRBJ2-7	CAWSRSGGYEQYF	TGTGCCTGGAGTCGTAGCGGGGGCTACGAGCAGTACTTC
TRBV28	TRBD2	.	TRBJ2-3	CASSLSSGRFKGFDTQYF	TGTGCCAGCAGTTTGTCCAGCGGGAGGTTTAAGGGTTTTGATACGCAGTATTTT
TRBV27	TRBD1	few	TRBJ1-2	CASSPQGQGVYYGYTF	TGTGCCAGCAGTCCCCAAGGACAGGGGGTCTACTATGGCTACACCTTC
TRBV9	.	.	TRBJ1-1	CASSISTGTVQGEAFF	TGTGCCAGCAGCATATCGACCGGGACGGTCCAGGGTGAAGCTTTCTTT
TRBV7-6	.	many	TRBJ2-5	CASSSWDQETQYF	TGTGCCAGCAGCTCCTGGGACCAAGAGACCCAGTACTTC
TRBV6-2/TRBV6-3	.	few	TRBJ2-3	CASSLFRLTDTQYF	TGTGCCAGCTCCCTCTTCCGCCTCACAGATACGCAGTATTTT
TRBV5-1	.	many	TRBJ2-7	CASSAADKQYF	TGCGCCAGCAGCGCCGCGGACAAGCAGTACTTC
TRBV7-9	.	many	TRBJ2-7	CASSGGASYEQYF	TGTGCCAGCTCAGGAGGGGCATCCTACGAGCAGTACTTC
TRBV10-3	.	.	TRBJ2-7	CAISPLDGSYEQYF	TGTGCCATCAGTCCCCTGGATGGCTCCTACGAGCAGTACTTC